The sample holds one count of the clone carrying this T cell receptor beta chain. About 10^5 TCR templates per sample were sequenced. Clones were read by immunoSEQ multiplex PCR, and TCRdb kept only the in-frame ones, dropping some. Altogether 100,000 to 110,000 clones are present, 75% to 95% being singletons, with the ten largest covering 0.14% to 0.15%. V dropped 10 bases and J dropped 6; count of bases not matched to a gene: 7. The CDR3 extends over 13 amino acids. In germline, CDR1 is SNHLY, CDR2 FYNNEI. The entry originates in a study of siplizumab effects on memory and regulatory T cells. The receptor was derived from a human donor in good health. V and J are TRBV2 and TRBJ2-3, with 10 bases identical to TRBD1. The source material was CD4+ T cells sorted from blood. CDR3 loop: CATRTGGADTQYF. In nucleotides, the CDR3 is TGTGCCACTCGGACAGGGGGTGCCGATACGCAGTATTTT.